This T cell receptor (beta chain) was captured by sequencing in a study of shared clonotypes between healthy human individuals (dated by TCRdb to about 2020). Background on the whole study: A couple of women and three men aged 18 to 49 years were included in the cohort. To estimate repertoire size and how much clonotypes are shared between individuals, the study performed deep sequencing of blood TCR repertoires from about 5 healthy adults. For each donor, three plates each were used for CD4 naive and CD4 memory, two plates were used for CD8 naive, and one plate was used for CD8 memory. Between about 0.8 and 9 billion PBMCs per donor were obtained by leukapheresis. To increase sequencing depth and limit assay-specific biases, different laboratories used diverse techniques to prepare libraries and sequence TCR repertoires.

The CDR3 has 14 amino acids, counting the end cysteine and phenylalanine. Solely the CDR3 DNA is kept, with 42 bases framed from the first base. The germline V and J ends show losses of 1 base and 7 bases respectively, and no gene match explains 5 bases of the junction. The germline V gene (reference sequence) supplies CDR1 SEHNR and CDR2 FQNEAQ. Using the deep immunoSEQ assay, multiplex PCR amplified TCR CDR3 regions from genomic DNA. Extracted genomic DNA from each cell subset was spread evenly across all wells of several immunoSEQ 96-well plates, with each plate serving as a replicate. For sorted subsets, each replicate PCR was loaded with 200 ng genomic DNA, equivalent to 30,000 or so T cell genomes. Purified libraries were quantified with a Qubit 3.0 fluorometer, sized on a Bioanalyzer 2100, and re-quantified with the KAPA Library Quantification kit. A separate single-read 150-cycle Illumina NextSeq 550 flow cell was used to sequence each immunoSEQ 96-well plate. Regarding the original processing steps: Because only junctional sequences without quality scores were contained in the immunoSEQ output, filtering matching that applied to full-length reads could not be performed. Sequences were annotated with PyIR, a Python wrapper for IgBLAST v1.9, using IMGT germline references to assign V/J genes and CDR3. Reads were filtered out if the reads had weak V/J assignments (E-value above 1e-6), no CDR3, stop codons, out-of-frame junctions, or ambiguous translated residues. A V3J clonotype was defined by an identical inferred V gene, J gene, and CDR3 amino acid sequence. Percentage overlap between repertoires was calculated by dividing the number of shared unique clonotypes by the size of the smaller repertoire. Richness of each repertoire was evaluated using RTK rarefaction, the Chao1 estimator, and Recon v2.1 estimates of unobserved clonotypes. Generation probabilities for all TCRbeta clonotypes obtained by the gDNA method from a handful of donors were computed using OLGA. TCRdb re-hosts the immuneACCESS table, in-frame sequences only. Its copies lack some clones; in the studies checked, an unresolved V gene accounts for under half of them, and the cause for the rest is not known. V and J calls and clone size follow that table, whereas D and trimming were derived from the DNA. This sample gives around 2.5 million clones in total; roughly 93% of them show up just once. The ten largest clones take up about 0.39% of the sample.

The donors were healthy, HIV-negative adults who had no recently reported acute infections or vaccinations. Every donor was a Caucasian adult residing in Nashville, Tennessee, USA. CD4+ T cells were enriched through magnetic negative selection, after which naive cells were positively selected on CD45RA and the remaining negative fraction served as the memory subset. After blood collection by leukapheresis, PBMCs were isolated using Ficoll-Histopaque density gradient centrifugation and then cryopreserved in the vapor phase of liquid nitrogen. Purity and quantity of every magnetically sorted T cell population were checked by analytical flow cytometry. Genomic DNA was isolated from every sorted fraction and measured by UV absorbance on a Nanodrop 2000c. A note on this clone: There is no known antigen for this receptor. Base quality data are lacking; no much larger clone is found one base away.

The research as a whole found: Because the study included only a small number of donors, the genetic and exposure-history diversity represented was limited. Sampling was restricted to blood, and TCR repertoires in tissues likely differ from the TCR repertoires found in blood. Based on pairwise subsampling, the degree of clonotype sharing among donors was expected to be affected by sequencing depth. Higher generation probabilities were observed for clonotypes shared by all four sorted-subset donors than for non-shared clonotypes. Around 5% of naive CD4, 3.5% of naive CD8, 2.3% of memory CD4, and 0.35% to 0.4% of memory CD8 clonotypes were shared across a handful of donors. Even with the large sequencing depth, rarefaction of the sorted-subset datasets indicated that sequencing was incomplete. Larger estimated clonotype richness was generally found for naive subsets than for memory subsets.

The TCR originated in a young man in good health. Some clones in this sample may be carry-over from other donors' samples. The V and J genes are TRBV7-9 and TRBJ1-1; the junction holds 8 bases that match TRBD1. Sequences were obtained from naive CD4+ T cells from PBMCs. The cell subset or site label, read with the paper, signifies: CD45RA+ positively selected. The DNA reads as follows: TGTGCCAGCAGCTTAGTCAGGGGGCAAAATGAAGCTTTCTTT. This yields the protein CASSLVRGQNEAFF.